The rows below give T cell receptor beta chains drawn from one sample of a study of CD8+ T cells in alopecia areata. Profiling relied on immunoSEQ multiplex PCR, and the TCRdb table lists in-frame clones only, not all of them. The sample records some 200,000 clones, roughly two fifths being singletons. The sample here was CD4+ T cells sorted from blood, taken at approximately week 36, from a patient treated with tofacitinib. These receptor sequences come from a human donor with alopecia areata. Both conserved end residues are part of each CDR3. The listing skips clone size in some rows; elsewhere it reads once, few, many or a size class.

>.|TRBV7-2|TRBJ2-5|13
CASSPEGPETQYF
>.|TRBV7-9|TRBJ2-7|12
CASSPGPTVQYF
>few|TRBV7-2|TRBJ1-2|13
CASSQQGLFGYTF
>.|TRBV6-1|TRBJ2-1|17
CASSVSSGQSSYNEQFF
>.|TRBV5-1|TRBJ2-1|14
CASVASPPGNEQFF
>.|TRBV15|TRBJ2-7|15
CATSTQDTFVYEQYF
>many|TRBV20-1|TRBJ2-1|10
CSARENEQFF
>.|TRBV5-1|TRBJ1-1|12
CASSFTGGKAFF
>.|TRBV2|TRBJ2-3|14
CASISGRPGDTQYF
>.|TRBV4-3|TRBJ2-5|13
CASSLRLGETQYF
>many|TRBV10-3|TRBJ2-7|15
CAISAPDRGRDEQYF
>.|TRBV5-1|TRBJ1-2|12
CASSLDGDGYTF
>.|TRBV9|TRBJ2-4|17
CASSKSGTSWPKNIQYF
>.|TRBV6-5|TRBJ2-2|15
CASSLLRQLTGELFF
>.|TRBV2|TRBJ2-1|15
CASSTLGSSYNEQFF
>.|TRBV9|TRBJ2-7|15
CASSVDAGGIDEQYF
>.|TRBV7-2|TRBJ1-2|13
CASSRNFNYGYTF
>once|TRBV5-4|TRBJ2-7|12
CASSFSGYEQYF
>.|TRBV7-2|TRBJ2-5|15
CASRLAGGTKETQYF
>.|TRBV28|TRBJ1-2|14
CASSPLRDFGGYTF
>.|TRBV6-5|TRBJ1-5|15
CASRPTSLSNQPQHF
>.|TRBV7-2|TRBJ2-3|13
CASSLRAVVTQYF
>few|TRBV2|TRBJ2-1|13
CASTIAETAEQFF
>.|TRBV29-1|TRBJ2-7|13
CSVKGQQLREQYF
>few|TRBV29-1|TRBJ2-1|15
CSGGGLSLLGNEQFF